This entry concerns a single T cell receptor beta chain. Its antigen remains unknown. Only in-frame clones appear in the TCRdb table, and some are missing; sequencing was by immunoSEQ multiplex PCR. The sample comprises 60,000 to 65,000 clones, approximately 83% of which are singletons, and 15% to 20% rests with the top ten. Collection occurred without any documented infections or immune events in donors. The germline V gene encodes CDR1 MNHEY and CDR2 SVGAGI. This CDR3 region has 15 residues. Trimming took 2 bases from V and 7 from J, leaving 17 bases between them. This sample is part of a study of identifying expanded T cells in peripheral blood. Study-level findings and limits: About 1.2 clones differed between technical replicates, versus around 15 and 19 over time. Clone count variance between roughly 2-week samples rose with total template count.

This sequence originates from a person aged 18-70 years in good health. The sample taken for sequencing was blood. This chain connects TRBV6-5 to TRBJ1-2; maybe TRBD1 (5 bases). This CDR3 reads CASSYQASGLAGYTF. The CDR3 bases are TGTGCCAGCAGTTACCAGGCGTCAGGGCTAGCTGGCTACACCTTC.